The 28 T cell receptor beta chains presented below share a single source sample, sequenced in a study of T-cell memory formation after mild COVID-19. TCRdb re-called the 5' RACE reads with MiXCR, one entry per CDR3 protein. Found here are around 370,000 distinct CDR3 sequences, roughly 21% of them singletons; the top ten hold roughly an eighth. The sample comprised PBMCs or a T cell subset sorted from them (not recorded which). Receptor source: an adult woman who had mild COVID-19 (a few samples of this study predate the infection). Cell type and time point are not known.

The genes are TRBV19 and TRBJ2-5; no reliable D call. The CDR3 is 12 residues long. Looked up from germline, CDR1 is LNHDA and CDR2 is SQIVND (reference sequence). Trimming pared 3 bases from V and 5 bases from J, leaving 7 bases between. The CDR3 sequence: CASSMASETQYF. DNA of the CDR3: TGTGCCAGTAGTATGGCAAGTGAGACCCAGTACTTC.

This clonotype was seen only a few times. The chain employs TRBV7-9 and TRBJ1-1; no clear D gene. Per the germline V gene, CDR1 is SEHNR and CDR2 is FQNEAQ (reference sequence). The CDR3 has 13 residues. V was pared by 0 bases and J by 11 bases, with 13 bases between. The CDR3: CASSLAEPGRAFF. As DNA, the CDR3 is TGTGCCAGCAGCTTAGCGGAACCCGGGAGGGCTTTCTTT.

The chain carries TRBV7-2 and TRBJ2-1, with D hard to call. The CDR3 has 16 residues. Germline-derived CDR1 and CDR2 are SGHTA and FQGNSA. The V end lost 2 bases, the J end lost 8 bases, and 19 bases lay between the germline ends. CDR3 DNA sequence: TGTGCCAGCAGCTTACCCGGAACGCCCGTTTTCGATGAGCAGTTCTTC. Protein product: CASSLPGTPVFDEQFF.

The chain recombines TRBV9 with TRBJ2-2; 9 bases align to TRBD1. CDR3 length: 15 amino acids. Germline lookup yields CDR1 SGDLS and CDR2 YYNGEE. V dropped 4 bases and J dropped 3; count of bases not matched to a gene: 4. The CDR3 coding sequence is TGTGCCAGCAGCCAACAGGGGGCGGACACCGGGGAGCTGTTTTTT. Translated, it gives CASSQQGADTGELFF. The full variable domain, its missing parts supplied by reference TRBV9 and TRBJ2-2, is DSGVTQTPKHLITATGQRVTLRCSPRSGDLSVYWYQQSLDQGLQFLIQYYNGEERAKGNILERFSAQQFPDLHSELNLSSLELGDSALYFCASSQQGADTGELFFGEGSRLTVL.

The gene calls are TRBV15 and TRBJ2-5; D tentatively reads TRBD1 or TRBD2 (5 bases each). The length of the CDR3 is 14 residues. With 6 bases removed from V and 1 base from J, the gap between germline ends came to 12 bases. The germline V gene encodes CDR1 LNHNV and CDR2 YYDKDF (reference sequence). DNA of the CDR3: TGTGCCACCAGGGACTGGGGGACCCAAGAGACCCAGTACTTC. Its translation is CATRDWGTQETQYF.

In DNA, the CDR3 is TGCAGTGCTAGGGACGGACTAGCGGGAGCCTACAATGAGCAGTTCTTC. Its translation: CSARDGLAGAYNEQFF. The chain carries TRBV20-1 and TRBJ2-1, with TRBD2 matching over 13 bases. The CDR3 has 16 amino acids. The V gene end was trimmed by 3 bases and the J gene end by 2 bases; junction bases not matched to a gene: 4. The germline gives CDR1 DFQATT, CDR2 SNEGSKA (reference sequence).

This clonotype has a handful of counts. The chain uses TRBV11-2 and TRBJ2-1; D not certain. CDR1 is SGHAT, CDR2 FQNNGV, per germline. This CDR3 is built from 14 residues. Between the trimmed V and J ends, which lost 1 base and 3 bases, there was a span of 7 bases. In DNA, the CDR3 is TGTGCCAGCAGCTTAGGAGGAAACTACAATGAGCAGTTCTTC. The encoded protein is CASSLGGNYNEQFF.

This clonotype was counted between two and nine times. The chain recombines TRBV5-1 with TRBJ2-2; D is possibly TRBD2 (5 bases). This CDR3 has 15 amino acids. Germline V gene sequence: CDR1 SGHRS, CDR2 YFSETQ. With 2 bases removed from V and 5 bases from J, the gap between germline ends came to 13 bases. CDR3 protein: CASSFVGVRTGELFF. The CDR3 coding sequence is TGCGCCAGCAGCTTCGTCGGGGTGAGGACCGGGGAGCTGTTTTTT. The full variable domain, rest sourced from reference TRBV5-1 and TRBJ2-2, is KAGVTQTPRYLIKTRGQQVTLSCSPISGHRSVSWYQQTPGQGLQFLFEYFSETQRNKGNFPGRFSGRQFSNSRSEMNVSTLELGDSALYLCASSFVGVRTGELFFGEGSRLTVL.

This clonotype was seen more than once but under ten times. The chain is built from TRBV29-1 and TRBJ2-6, with 8 bases aligning to TRBD1. The CDR3 loop spans 16 amino acids. In germline, CDR1 is SQVTM, CDR2 ANQGSEA. With 4 bases clipped from V and 4 bases from J, the junction kept 9 bases outside the gene matches. The CDR3 loop is CSVAWTGIGGANVLTF. In DNA form, the CDR3 reads TGCAGCGTTGCCTGGACAGGGATTGGAGGGGCCAACGTCCTGACTTTC. The full variable domain, in which reference TRBV29-1 and TRBJ2-6 provide the parts outside the CDR3, is SAVISQKPSRDICQRGTSLTIQCQVDSQVTMMFWYRQQPGQSLTLIATANQGSEATYESGFVIDKFPISRPNLTFSTLTVSNMSPEDSSIYLCSVAWTGIGGANVLTFGAGSRLTVL.

For the CDR3, the DNA is TGTGCCAGCAGTTATGCAGGGGCAGGGGAAATCGAGCAGTACTTC. This codes for CASSYAGAGEIEQYF. The chain employs TRBV6-6 and TRBJ2-7; weak D call: TRBD1 (6 bases). The germline CDR1 and CDR2 sequences are MNHNY and SVGAGI (reference sequence). The CDR3 contains 15 residues. V gave up 3 bases and J gave up 6 bases, with 18 bases separating them.

The chain carries TRBV30 and TRBJ1-1; D is undetermined. V was clipped by 0 bases and J by 10 bases, with 18 bases between them. The V gene's germline CDR1 is GTSNPN and CDR2 SVGIG (reference sequence). This CDR3 is 14 amino acids long. This CDR3 is CAWSVTPEKRRAFF. DNA of the CDR3: TGTGCCTGGAGTGTAACCCCGGAGAAGAGGAGAGCTTTCTTT.

In this sample, this clonotype turned up a few times. The chain has TRBV7-6 and TRBJ2-2; D unresolved. This CDR3 has 11 amino acids. The V end was cut by 4 bases, the J end by 9 bases, with 6 bases between. The V gene's germline CDR1 is SGHVS and CDR2 FNYEAQ. The CDR3 here is CASSSQRELFF. The CDR3 DNA sequence: TGTGCCAGCAGCTCCCAACGGGAGCTGTTTTTT.

The genes are TRBV3-1 and TRBJ2-7; 9 positions agree with TRBD1. The V and J ends lost 4 bases and 3 bases, in that order; junction bases with no gene match: 4. The CDR3 extends over 14 amino acids. Germline lookup yields CDR1 LGHDT and CDR2 YNNKEL (reference sequence). Here the CDR3 reads CASSPQGQGYEQYF. The CDR3, as DNA: TGTGCCAGCAGCCCCCAGGGACAGGGCTACGAGCAGTACTTC.

This clonotype was observed a few times. V usage is TRBV19 and J usage is TRBJ1-5; TRBD1 matches at 7 bases. This CDR3 contains 16 residues. After removal of 5 bases from V and 4 bases from J, the junction contained 11 bases not matched to a gene. Per the germline V gene, CDR1 is LNHDA and CDR2 is SQIVND (reference sequence). This CDR3 is CASSPLRTGVNQPQHF. CDR3 in DNA: TGTGCCAGTAGTCCCCTAAGGACAGGTGTTAATCAGCCCCAGCATTTT.

This clonotype was detected only a few times. J is TRBJ2-1 and V is TRBV11-2; tentative D call: TRBD1 (6 bases). The V and J ends lost 4 bases and 8 bases respectively, with 12 bases between them. This CDR3 has 13 amino acids. Per the germline V gene, CDR1 is SGHAT and CDR2 is FQNNGV. The DNA for the CDR3 is TGTGCCAGCAGCTCAACAGGGATCCATGAGCAGTTCTTC. Translating gives CASSSTGIHEQFF.

The chain combines TRBV7-8 with TRBJ2-1; perhaps TRBD1 as D (5 bases). Germline V gene data show CDR1 as SGHVS and CDR2 as FQNEAQ. Deletions cut 5 bases from V and 8 bases from J, with 10 bases between. This CDR3 has 12 amino acids. The CDR3 coding sequence is TGTGCCAGCAGCAAGATAGGGGATGAGCAGTTCTTC. This translates into CASSKIGDEQFF.

The chain recombines TRBV29-1 with TRBJ2-1; TRBD2 matches 13 bases. The germline V gene encodes CDR1 SQVTM and CDR2 ANQGSEA. The CDR3 has 16 amino acids. V lost 4 bases and J lost 1; bases outside the gene matches: 4. The CDR3 DNA follows: TGCAGCGTTGGTCGACTAGCGGGGGGTTCCTACAATGAGCAGTTCTTC. It codes for CSVGRLAGGSYNEQFF.

This clonotype showed up just a few times. The genes are TRBV20-1 and TRBJ1-6; D uncertain. V was trimmed by 1 base and J by 2 bases, leaving 9 bases between them. Per the germline V gene, CDR1 is DFQATT and CDR2 is SNEGSKA (reference sequence). This CDR3 has 15 residues. CDR3: CSARAGMAYNSPLHF. The CDR3 DNA reads TGCAGTGCTAGAGCGGGAATGGCCTATAATTCACCCCTCCACTTT.

This chain uses TRBV20-1 with TRBJ2-1, with TRBD2 as a possible D gene (6 bases). Germline assignment: CDR1 DFQATT and CDR2 SNEGSKA (reference sequence). The germline V and J ends were trimmed by 3 bases and 5 bases, with 17 bases remaining between them. The length of the CDR3 is 15 residues. CDR3 region: CSASATGEVHNEQFF. The CDR3, as DNA: TGCAGTGCTAGTGCGACGGGAGAGGTACACAATGAGCAGTTCTTC.

At least ten counts were recorded for this clonotype. The rearrangement links TRBV6-4 to TRBJ2-5; 10 bases align to TRBD1. CDR1 and CDR2 from the germline V gene are MRHNA and SNTAGT. V gave up 2 bases and J gave up 2 bases; unmatched junction bases: 17. This CDR3 has 20 residues. DNA for the CDR3: TGTGCCAGCAGTGACCGGTCGGTGGCCATTGGGGACAGGGGTCAAGAGACCCAGTACTTC. Translation: CASSDRSVAIGDRGQETQYF.

The count of this clonotype is one. The rearrangement joins TRBV6-2 or TRBV6-3 to TRBJ2-7; 7 bases are a match to TRBD2. This CDR3 region has 16 residues. The V and J ends lost 0 bases and 4 bases, in that order; junction bases with no gene match: 9. Germline CDR1 reads MNHEY; CDR2 reads SVGEGT. The CDR3, as DNA: TGTGCCAGCAGTTACTCGAATGAGGCGGGAGCGTACGAGCAGTACTTC. This gives the protein CASSYSNEAGAYEQYF.

J is TRBJ1-4 and V is TRBV5-1, with TRBD1 identical over 7 bases. Trimming took 4 bases from V and 4 from J; bases not matched to a gene: 16. The germline V gene has CDR1 SGHRS and CDR2 YFSETQ. The length of the CDR3 is 18 residues. CDR3 coding DNA: TGCGCCAGCAGCCCTATGGGGCATATGGACAGGTATAATGAAAAACTGTTTTTT. It encodes CASSPMGHMDRYNEKLFF. Variable domain in full (rest from reference TRBV5-1 and TRBJ1-4): KAGVTQTPRYLIKTRGQQVTLSCSPISGHRSVSWYQQTPGQGLQFLFEYFSETQRNKGNFPGRFSGRQFSNSRSEMNVSTLELGDSALYLCASSPMGHMDRYNEKLFFGSGTQLSVL.

This clonotype occurred a few times. The J gene is TRBJ1-1, the V gene TRBV4-1; no reliable D call. Trimming took off 0 bases at V and 4 bases at J, with 15 bases between the two ends. The germline V gene encodes CDR1 MGHRA and CDR2 YSYEKL. This CDR3 has 16 residues. The CDR3 nucleotides read TGCGCCAGCAGCCAAGAGCCCAGGCCTTTCGGCACTGAAGCTTTCTTT. Its protein is CASSQEPRPFGTEAFF.

V and J are TRBV9 and TRBJ2-2; D possibly uses TRBD1 or TRBD2 (5 bases each). V lost 3 bases and J 7 bases, leaving 7 bases between the germline ends. CDR1 and CDR2 (germline): SGDLS, YYNGEE. The CDR3 sequence is 12 residues long. CDR3 bases: TGTGCCAGCAGCGGGGGGATCGGGGAGCTGTTTTTT. Translated: CASSGGIGELFF. The full variable domain, with the rest looked up from reference TRBV9 and TRBJ2-2, is DSGVTQTPKHLITATGQRVTLRCSPRSGDLSVYWYQQSLDQGLQFLIQYYNGEERAKGNILERFSAQQFPDLHSELNLSSLELGDSALYFCASSGGIGELFFGEGSRLTVL.

This clonotype was seen a few times. The chain employs TRBV29-1 and TRBJ2-1, with TRBD1 matching 9 bases. Germline V lookup: CDR1 SQVTM, CDR2 ANQGSEA. The CDR3 extends over 14 amino acids. Losses at the gene ends were 4 bases for V and 7 bases for J; bases not matched to a gene: 8. The DNA of the CDR3 is TGCAGCGTTGGGGGACAGGGAGCGTGGAATGAGCAGTTCTTC. Translation gives CSVGGQGAWNEQFF.

The V gene is TRBV24-1, the J gene TRBJ2-5; D perhaps matches TRBD1 (5 bases). The CDR3 contains 15 residues. The V end lost 1 base, the J end lost 4 bases, and 12 bases lay between the germline ends. Germline CDR1 KGHDR, CDR2 SFDVKD. The chain's CDR3 is CATSDLGRVGETQYF. CDR3 bases: TGTGCCACCAGTGATTTAGGCAGGGTAGGAGAGACCCAGTACTTC.

J is TRBJ2-7 and V is TRBV5-1, with no clear D. The V end was cut by 4 bases, the J end by 2 bases, with 13 bases between. Germline loops: CDR1 SGHRS, CDR2 YFSETQ. The CDR3 sequence is 14 residues long. The chain's CDR3 is CASSLAARTYEQYF. In DNA form, the CDR3 reads TGCGCCAGCAGCCTTGCTGCACGAACCTACGAGCAGTACTTC. Variable domain in full (rest from reference TRBV5-1 and TRBJ2-7): KAGVTQTPRYLIKTRGQQVTLSCSPISGHRSVSWYQQTPGQGLQFLFEYFSETQRNKGNFPGRFSGRQFSNSRSEMNVSTLELGDSALYLCASSLAARTYEQYFGPGTRLTVT.

The chain combines TRBV7-2 with TRBJ2-3, with TRBD1 matching 9 bases. The germline V gene encodes CDR1 SGHTA and CDR2 FQGNSA. Germline trimming cut 3 bases from V and 3 bases from J; bases unmatched to any gene: 7. CDR3 size: 16 residues. The CDR3 reads CASSLTGTGRTDTQYF. CDR3 nucleotide sequence: TGTGCCAGCAGCTTGACAGGGACAGGGAGAACAGATACGCAGTATTTT. Filled out from reference TRBV7-2 and TRBJ2-3, the complete variable domain reads GAGVSQSPSNKVTEKGKDVELRCDPISGHTALYWYRQSLGQGLEFLIYFQGNSAPDKSGLPSDRFSAERTGGSVSTLTIQRTQQEDSAVYLCASSLTGTGRTDTQYFGPGTRLTVL.